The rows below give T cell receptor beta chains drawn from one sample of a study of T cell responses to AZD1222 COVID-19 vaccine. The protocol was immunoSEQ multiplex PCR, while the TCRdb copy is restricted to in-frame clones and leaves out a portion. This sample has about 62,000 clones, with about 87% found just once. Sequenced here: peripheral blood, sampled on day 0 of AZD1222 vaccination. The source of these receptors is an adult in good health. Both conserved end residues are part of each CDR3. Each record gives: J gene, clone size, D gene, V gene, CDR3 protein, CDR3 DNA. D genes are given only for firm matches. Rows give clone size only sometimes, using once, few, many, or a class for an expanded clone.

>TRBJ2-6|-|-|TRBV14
CASSPFSLAGANVLTF
TGTGCCAGCAGCCCCTTTAGTCTGGCTGGGGCCAACGTCCTGACTTTC
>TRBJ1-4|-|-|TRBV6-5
CASTGSGEKLFF
TGTGCCAGTACAGGGTCCGGGGAAAAACTGTTTTTT
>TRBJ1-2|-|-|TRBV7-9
CASSARSLDYGYTF
TGTGCCAGCAGCGCCCGGTCCCTTGACTATGGCTACACCTTC
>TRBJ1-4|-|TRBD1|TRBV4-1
CASSQVGDRFGLREKLFF
TGCGCCAGCAGCCAAGTGGGGGACAGGTTTGGGCTGCGAGAAAAACTGTTTTTT
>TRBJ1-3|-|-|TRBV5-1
CASSLGNSGNTIYF
TGCGCCAGCAGCTTGGGTAACTCTGGAAACACCATATATTTT
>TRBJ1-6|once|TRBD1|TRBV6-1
CASSDRGSYNSPLHF
TGTGCCAGCAGTGACAGGGGGTCCTATAATTCACCCCTCCACTTT
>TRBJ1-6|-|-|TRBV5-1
CASSSGQNNSPLHF
TGCGCCAGCAGCTCTGGACAGAATAATTCACCCCTCCACTTT
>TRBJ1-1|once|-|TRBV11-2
CASSLEGEAFF
TGTGCCAGCAGCTTAGAGGGTGAAGCTTTCTTT
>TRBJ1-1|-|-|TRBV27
CASSPQGREAAFF
TGTGCCAGCAGCCCTCAGGGGCGTGAAGCGGCTTTCTTT
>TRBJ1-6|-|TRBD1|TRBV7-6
CASSLRPTGGNSPLHF
TGTGCCAGCAGCTTAAGACCCACAGGGGGGAATTCACCCCTCCACTTT
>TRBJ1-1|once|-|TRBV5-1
CASSVTNSNTEAFF
TGCGCCAGCAGCGTTACAAATTCGAACACTGAAGCTTTCTTT
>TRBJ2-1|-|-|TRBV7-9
CASSLNTGEQFF
TGTGCCAGCAGCCTAAACACGGGAGAGCAGTTCTTC
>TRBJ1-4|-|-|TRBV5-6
CASSFFGGGEKLFF
TGTGCCAGCAGCTTTTTCGGAGGGGGTGAAAAACTGTTTTTT
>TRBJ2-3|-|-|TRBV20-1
CSARQSDTQYF
TGCAGTGCTAGACAGAGCGATACGCAGTATTTT
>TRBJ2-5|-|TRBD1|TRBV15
CATSGRGQGKETQYF
TGTGCCACCAGCGGTCGCGGACAGGGAAAAGAGACCCAGTACTTC
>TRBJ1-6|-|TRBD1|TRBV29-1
CSVADREDSPLHF
TGCAGCGTTGCGGACAGGGAGGATTCACCCCTCCACTTT